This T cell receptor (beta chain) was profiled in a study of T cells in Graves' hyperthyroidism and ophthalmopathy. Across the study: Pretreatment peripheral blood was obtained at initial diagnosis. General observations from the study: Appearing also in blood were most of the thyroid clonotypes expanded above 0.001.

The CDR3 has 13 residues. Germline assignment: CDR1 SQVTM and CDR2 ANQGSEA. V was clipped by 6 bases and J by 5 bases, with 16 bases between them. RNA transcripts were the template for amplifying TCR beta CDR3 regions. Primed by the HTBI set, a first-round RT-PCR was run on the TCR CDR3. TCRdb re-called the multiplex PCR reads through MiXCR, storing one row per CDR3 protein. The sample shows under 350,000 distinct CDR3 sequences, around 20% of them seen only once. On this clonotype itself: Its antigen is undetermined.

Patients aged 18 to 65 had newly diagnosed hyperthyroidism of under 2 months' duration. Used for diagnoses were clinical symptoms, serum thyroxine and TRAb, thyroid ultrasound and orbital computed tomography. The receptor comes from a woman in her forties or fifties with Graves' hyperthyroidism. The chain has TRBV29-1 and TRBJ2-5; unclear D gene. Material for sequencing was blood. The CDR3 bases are TGCAGCGTGGGCGAGGCTCAAAGGGAGACCCAGTACTTC. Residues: CSVGEAQRETQYF.